Listed here are 5 T cell receptor beta chains from one sample, sequenced in a study of T cell responses to AZD1222 COVID-19 vaccine. The data were produced by immunoSEQ multiplex PCR, yet TCRdb's version contains in-frame clones alone and is incomplete. In the table there are some 130,000 clones, roughly 90% of which are singletons. Sequencing used peripheral blood, obtained on day 0 of AZD1222 vaccination. These receptors all stem from an adult in good health.

This chain connects TRBV19 to TRBJ2-6, with D possibly being TRBD1 (6 bases). The V gene's germline CDR1 is LNHDA and CDR2 SQIVND (reference sequence). CDR3 size: 20 residues. V lost 2 bases and J 2 bases, leaving 22 bases between the germline ends. The CDR3 loop is CASSIRSIGGALTGANVLTF. The CDR3 DNA reads TGTGCCAGTAGTATAAGAAGTATTGGGGGCGCTCTGACTGGGGCCAACGTCCTGACTTTC.

This chain connects TRBV6-4 to TRBJ2-3; no definite D call. V lost 0 bases and J lost 0, with 10 bases in between. The CDR3 consists of 16 residues. Looked up from germline, CDR1 is MRHNA and CDR2 is SNTAGT. The CDR3 region is CASSDSQGSSTDTQYF. The CDR3 DNA reads TGTGCCAGCAGTGACTCACAAGGGTCTAGCACAGATACGCAGTATTTT.

This clone came up once. V gene TRBV25-1 combines with J gene TRBJ2-7, with no clear D. The CDR3 contains 16 residues. Germline V gene data show CDR1 as MGHDK and CDR2 as SYGVNS. The germline V and J ends were trimmed by 6 bases and 0 bases, with 18 bases remaining between them. CDR3 sequence reads: CASSAWRNVSSYEQYF. CDR3 sequence (DNA): TGTGCCAGCAGCGCGTGGCGGAATGTTTCCTCCTACGAGCAGTACTTC.

This clone was detected many times. The chain couples TRBV5-5 to TRBJ1-2; D gene uncertain. The CDR3 is made up of 14 amino acids. Germline CDR1 SGHKS, CDR2 YYEKEE (reference sequence). Trimming cost V 2 bases and J 3 bases, with 11 bases left between them. DNA of the CDR3: TGTGCCAGCAGCTTTGAAGGACCCCACTATGGCTACACCTTC. Amino acid sequence: CASSFEGPHYGYTF. Full variable domain (remainder filled in from reference TRBV5-5 and TRBJ1-2): DAGVTQSPTHLIKTRGQQVTLRCSPISGHKSVSWYQQVLGQGPQFIFQYYEKEERGRGNFPDRFSARQFPNYSSELNVNALLLGDSALYLCASSFEGPHYGYTFGSGTRLTVV.

The rearrangement uses TRBV12-3 or TRBV12-4 and TRBJ1-1; D is uncertain. Trimming pared 3 bases from V and 11 bases from J, leaving 16 bases between. This CDR3 has 13 residues. CDR3 DNA sequence: TGTGCCAGCAGTTTCGGTGCTCTTCAGAAGGCTTTCTTT. Residues: CASSFGALQKAFF.